One and the same sample provided the 9 T cell receptor beta chains below, sequenced in a study of sequential checkpoint blockade in melanoma. Treatment indicated: randomized to nivolumab then ipilimumab (arm A) or the reverse (arm B). Repertoires were generated with immunoSEQ multiplex PCR, while TCRdb's copy carries only in-frame clones and drops some. The top ten clones hold roughly 14% of a sample with about 2,200 clones, roughly 23% of them seen once. The sample in question was tumor tissue (inferred from file names), obtained from a patient given nivolumab and ipilimumab in sequence. The receptors stem from a human donor with melanoma.

The chain employs TRBV18 and TRBJ2-3; maybe TRBD1 (6 bases). V shed 2 bases and J shed 4 bases, with 22 bases lying between them. There are 18 residues in the CDR3. Per germline, CDR1 KGHSH and CDR2 LQKENI. CDR3 DNA: TGTGCCAGCTCACCATTGGTGGGCAGGGGCTGGGACGCAGATACGCAGTATTTT. Translating gives CASSPLVGRGWDADTQYF.

The table lists this clone with a few counts. The V gene is TRBV28, the J gene TRBJ2-2; 10 bases align to TRBD1. V trimming: 7 bases; J trimming: 8 bases; junction bases outside the gene matches: 7. Germline loops: CDR1 MDHEN, CDR2 SYDVKM. The CDR3 is 14 residues long. The CDR3, as DNA: TGTGCCAGCACCGACAGGGGGCTTACGGGGGAGCTGTTTTTT. Residues: CASTDRGLTGELFF.

This clone has more than one count but fewer than ten. This rearrangement joins TRBV25-1 to TRBJ2-2; TRBD1 matches 10 bases. The V gene end was trimmed by 8 bases and the J gene end by 6 bases; junction bases not matched to a gene: 3. Germline V gene lookup returns CDR1 MGHDK and CDR2 SYGVNS. This CDR3 comprises 13 residues. The CDR3 here is CASSGQGAGELFF. In nucleotides, the CDR3 is TGTGCCAGCTCTGGACAGGGGGCCGGGGAGCTGTTTTTT.

This clone was counted only a few times. The chain has TRBV6-8 and TRBJ1-1; D uncertain. Trimming removed 2 bases at V and 1 base at J, with 14 bases between. Germline V lookup: CDR1 MNHGY, CDR2 SAAAGT. This CDR3 is built from 16 residues. The CDR3 DNA is TGTGCCAGCAGTTACCGCTCAACCATGGGGAACACTGAAGCTTTCTTT. Translated: CASSYRSTMGNTEAFF.

V gene TRBV6-8 combines with J gene TRBJ2-3; D is possibly TRBD2 (5 bases). Trimming took 5 bases from V and 5 from J, leaving 17 bases between them. The CDR3 runs 15 residues. CDR1 is MNHGY and CDR2 is SAAAGT in the germline V gene. The DNA of the CDR3 is TGTGCCAGCAGTCAAACCGGGGAAAAGAGAGATACGCAGTATTTT. This encodes CASSQTGEKRDTQYF.

This clone was found a few times. Other DNA sequences of this sample code for an identical CDR3. The V and J genes are TRBV10-2 and TRBJ2-3, with TRBD2 matching 9 bases. The CDR3 sequence is 15 residues long. CDR1 and CDR2 (germline): WSHSY, SAAADI. The ends lost 3 bases at V and 5 bases at J; junction bases unmatched: 6. The CDR3 DNA sequence: TGCGCCAGCAGTGACCCAGCGGGAGGCCTAGATACGCAGTATTTT. Translated, it gives CASSDPAGGLDTQYF.

This clone is categorized as medium-sized (0.01 to 0.1%). The J gene is TRBJ1-5, the V gene TRBV11-3; D perhaps matches TRBD1 (5 bases). The CDR3 contains 14 residues. Germline V gene sequence: CDR1 SGHNT, CDR2 YENEEA. Trimming took off 3 bases at V and 5 bases at J, with 11 bases between the two ends. The CDR3 region has the DNA TGTGCCAGCAGCTTGGGGCCGACAGATCAGCCCCAGCATTTT. This gives the protein CASSLGPTDQPQHF. The variable domain in full, completed from reference TRBV11-3 and TRBJ1-5, reads EAGVVQSPRYKIIEKKQPVAFWCNPISGHNTLYWYLQNLGQGPELLIRYENEEAVDDSQLPKDRFSAERLKGVDSTLKIQPAELGDSAVYLCASSLGPTDQPQHFGDGTRLSIL.

This clone has only a few counts. This chain links TRBV28 with TRBJ1-2; TRBD1 aligns across 7 bases. Germline V gene sequence: CDR1 MDHEN, CDR2 SYDVKM. CDR3 length: 12 amino acids. The J segment lost 6 bases and the V segment lost 6 bases, leaving 4 bases of the junction unmatched. The CDR3 bases are TGTGCCAGCAGGGTCGGGACAGATGGCTACACCTTC. This translates into CASRVGTDGYTF.

The chain employs TRBV6-8 and TRBJ2-1; D ambiguous. This CDR3 is built from 17 residues. Germline V CDR1 and CDR2: MNHGY, SAAAGT. V gave up 5 bases and J gave up 8 bases, with 25 bases separating them. CDR3: CASSDLSRSRARDEQFF. The CDR3 nucleotides read TGTGCCAGCAGTGACCTTAGTCGATCCCGGGCCCGGGATGAGCAGTTCTTC.